These 14 T cell receptor beta chains were sequenced from one sample in a study of cytotoxic CD8 clonotypes in ibrutinib-treated CLL. TCRdb's table, derived via immunoSEQ multiplex PCR, lists solely in-frame clones and lacks some. This table holds around 300,000 clones, roughly 85% found once. The sequenced sample was PBMCs, obtained before ibrutinib treatment. Receptors originate from a human donor with chronic lymphocytic leukemia.

The chain uses TRBV27 and TRBJ2-5; TRBD2 matches 8 bases. Per the germline V gene, CDR1 is MNHEY and CDR2 is SMNVEV (reference sequence). The CDR3 is made up of 16 amino acids. J gave up 4 bases and V 2 bases, and 9 bases lay outside the gene matches. CDR3 loop: CASSLGPGLGTETQYF. The CDR3 nucleotides are TGTGCCAGCAGTTTAGGCCCGGGACTAGGTACAGAGACCCAGTACTTC.

The gene calls are TRBV5-4 and TRBJ2-7; D possibly corresponds to TRBD2 (5 bases). The CDR3 has 13 residues. Trimming stripped 1 base from V and 3 bases from J, with 8 bases between. Germline CDR1 reads SGHNT; CDR2 reads YYREEE (reference sequence). This CDR3 reads CASSLFGNYEQYF. DNA for the CDR3: TGTGCCAGCAGCTTGTTCGGGAACTACGAGCAGTACTTC.

The chain carries TRBV18 and TRBJ1-1; 9 bases fit TRBD1. Germline trimming cut 3 bases from V and 6 bases from J; bases unmatched to any gene: 5. The CDR3 totals 14 residues. Germline loops: CDR1 KGHSH, CDR2 LQKENI. The CDR3 reads CASSPGQGSSEAFF. The CDR3 region has the DNA TGTGCCAGCTCACCGGGACAGGGTTCGTCTGAAGCTTTCTTT. Drawing the rest from reference TRBV18 and TRBJ1-1, the complete variable domain is NAGVMQNPRHLVRRRGQEARLRCSPMKGHSHVYWYRQLPEEGLKFMVYLQKENIIDESGMPKERFSAEFPKEGPSILRIQQVVRGDSAAYFCASSPGQGSSEAFFGQGTRLTVV.

The chain joins TRBV27 to TRBJ2-3; TRBD2 matches at 10 bases. V gave up 5 bases and J gave up 1 base; unmatched junction bases: 6. This CDR3 region has 16 residues. Per the germline V gene, CDR1 is MNHEY and CDR2 is SMNVEV (reference sequence). The CDR3 DNA reads TGTGCCAGCAGTCTAACTAGCGGGATCGGCACAGATACGCAGTATTTT. Its translation: CASSLTSGIGTDTQYF.

This clone was detected only a few times. The chain couples TRBV18 to TRBJ2-7; D may be TRBD1 (6 bases). Germline values: CDR1 KGHSH, CDR2 LQKENI. V lost 5 bases and J 1 base, leaving 9 bases between the germline ends. CDR3 length: 13 residues. The CDR3 DNA is TGTGCCAGCTCAACGGGACATTCCTACGAGCAGTACTTC. Encoded protein: CASSTGHSYEQYF.

This clone has only one observation. V is TRBV4-3 and J is TRBJ2-1; 8 nucleotides agree with TRBD2. The CDR3 totals 17 residues. Losses at the gene ends were 3 bases for V and 1 base for J; bases not matched to a gene: 8. Per germline, CDR1 LGHNA and CDR2 YSLEER. CDR3 sequence (DNA): TGCGCCAGCAGCCAGGAACTAGCGGCCTTATCCTACAATGAGCAGTTCTTC. This encodes CASSQELAALSYNEQFF.

V is TRBV28 and J is TRBJ1-1; tentatively, D is TRBD1 (5 bases). CDR3 length: 14 residues. The germline gives CDR1 MDHEN, CDR2 SYDVKM. Deletions cut 5 bases from V and 10 bases from J, with 20 bases between. The CDR3 DNA reads TGTGCCAGCAGTGTTTTGGCCTCAGGGATTGGAGCTTTCTTT. Protein: CASSVLASGIGAFF.

V gene TRBV2 combines with J gene TRBJ1-2; D remains ambiguous. The CDR3 runs to 14 residues. Trimming shortened V by 5 bases and J by 7 bases, and 17 bases separated the two germline ends. From germline, CDR1 is SNHLY and CDR2 FYNNEI. The CDR3 region has the DNA TGTGCCAGCAGTCCTTTGGTCGGGTATGGTGGCTACACCTTC. Protein product: CASSPLVGYGGYTF. Using reference TRBV2 and TRBJ1-2 for the parts outside the CDR3, the full variable domain is EPEVTQTPSHQVTQMGQEVILRCVPISNHLYFYWYRQILGQKVEFLVSFYNNEISEKSEIFDDQFSVERPDGSNFTLKIRSTKLEDSAMYFCASSPLVGYGGYTFGSGTRLTVV.

V and J are TRBV6-1 and TRBJ1-3; perhaps TRBD1 as D (5 bases). The V end lost 8 bases, the J end lost 0 bases, and 14 bases lay between the germline ends. The CDR3 is 15 amino acids. Germline values: CDR1 MNHNS, CDR2 SASEGT. CDR3 in amino acids: CASCPGDHSGNTIYF. CDR3 in DNA: TGTGCCAGCTGCCCGGGGGACCACTCTGGAAACACCATATATTTT.

This clone came up a few times. J is TRBJ2-7 and V is TRBV6-5, with 7 bases that match TRBD1. V lost 8 bases to trimming and J lost 2 bases; unmatched junction nucleotides: 6. Looked up from germline, CDR1 is MNHEY and CDR2 is SVGAGI. The CDR3 extends over 13 amino acids. The CDR3 DNA reads as TGTGCCAGCCAAGGGACAGTCACCTACGAGCAGTACTTC. This sequence encodes CASQGTVTYEQYF.

V usage is TRBV5-4 and J usage is TRBJ2-7, with 8 nucleotides matching TRBD1. The CDR3 runs 13 residues. V was pared by 0 bases and J by 6 bases, with 2 bases of the junction left unmatched. Per germline, CDR1 SGHNT and CDR2 YYREEE (reference sequence). This CDR3 is CASSLDRGVEQYF. The DNA for the CDR3 is TGTGCCAGCAGCTTGGACAGGGGGGTCGAGCAGTACTTC.

The sample holds a few counts of this clone. The gene calls are TRBV27 and TRBJ1-2, with 8 positions matching TRBD1. In germline, CDR1 is MNHEY, CDR2 SMNVEV (reference sequence). The V segment lost 2 bases and the J segment 6 bases; nucleotides outside the gene matches: 5. The CDR3 runs 14 residues. CDR3 DNA: TGTGCCAGCAGTTTAAGACAGGGGAGAAATGGCTACACCTTC. Amino acid sequence: CASSLRQGRNGYTF.

The chain is built from TRBV5-4 and TRBJ2-7; D is undetermined. The V end was cut by 2 bases, the J end by 4 bases, with 7 bases between. This CDR3 has 12 residues. The V gene's germline CDR1 is SGHNT and CDR2 YYREEE (reference sequence). The CDR3 protein is CASSFNEYEQYF. The CDR3 DNA reads TGTGCCAGCAGCTTCAATGAGTACGAGCAGTACTTC.

A single count supports this clone. The V gene is TRBV5-5, the J gene TRBJ2-4; D is unclear. The CDR3 has 15 residues. Deletions cut 2 bases from V and 8 bases from J, with 17 bases between. Looked up from germline, CDR1 is SGHKS and CDR2 is YYEKEE (reference sequence). The CDR3 bases are TGTGCCAGCAGCTTCCCGGCAGGTAATATGGACATTCAGTACTTC. Amino acid sequence: CASSFPAGNMDIQYF.